The 5 T cell receptor beta chains below were found in one sample sequenced in a study of blood T cell repertoires in COVID-19 (dated by TCRdb to about 2020). Receptor amplification or capture employed the immunoSEQ multiplex PCR assay. This immuneACCESS table, as held by TCRdb, lists in-frame sequences with V and J called but not all clones. Of the missing ones, under half trace to an unresolved V gene in checked studies; the others have no known cause. This sample is represented by fewer than 100,000 clones; around 75% of them were singletons. The ten largest account for approximately 22% of the sample. The sample consisted of peripheral blood. The receptors were gathered from a human donor in a cohort sampled during active COVID-19.

This chain connects TRBV24-1 to TRBJ2-7, with D perhaps matching TRBD1 (5 bases). CDR3 size: 13 residues. Trimming removed 3 bases at V and 3 bases at J, with 8 bases between. The germline gives CDR1 KGHDR, CDR2 SFDVKD. CDR3 in amino acids: CATSDKDNYEQYF. The CDR3, as DNA: TGTGCCACCAGTGATAAGGACAACTACGAGCAGTACTTC.

V gene TRBV6-2 or TRBV6-3 combines with J gene TRBJ1-2; D may be TRBD1 (6 bases). The germline V and J ends were trimmed by 2 bases and 7 bases, with 11 bases remaining between them. The CDR3 totals 13 residues. From germline, CDR1 is MNHEY and CDR2 SVGEGT. DNA of the CDR3: TGTGCCAGCAGTTACCTCAACAGGGTTGGCTACACCTTC. Residues: CASSYLNRVGYTF.

The rearrangement joins TRBV5-4 to TRBJ2-5; D is perhaps TRBD1 (7 bases). V gave up 3 bases and J gave up 1 base, with 13 bases separating them. The length of the CDR3 is 15 residues. CDR1 and CDR2 from the germline V gene are SGHNT and YYREEE (reference sequence). CDR3 in amino acids: CASSSRDSLQETQYF. In DNA form, the CDR3 reads TGTGCCAGCAGCTCGCGGGACAGTCTCCAAGAGACCCAGTACTTC.

V is TRBV25-1 and J is TRBJ1-3; D is ambiguous. Trimming took 8 bases from V and 4 from J, leaving 9 bases between them. This CDR3 contains 12 residues. Germline-derived CDR1 and CDR2 are MGHDK and SYGVNS. CDR3 nucleotides: TGTGCCAGCGTCTCACAGGGAAACACCATATATTTT. It codes for CASVSQGNTIYF.

The CDR3 protein is CASSQPTGRSASGAYEQYF. DNA of the CDR3: TGCGCCAGCAGCCAGCCCACGGGAAGATCGGCTAGCGGGGCCTACGAGCAGTACTTC. The chain uses TRBV4-1 and TRBJ2-7; 9 bases map to TRBD2. CDR3 size: 19 residues. With 3 bases clipped from V and 2 bases from J, the junction kept 17 bases outside the gene matches. Germline-derived CDR1 and CDR2 are MGHRA and YSYEKL.